This T cell receptor (beta chain) was recovered during a study of T cells after yellow fever vaccination. Turning to the study itself: Sorting on CD3, CD45RA, CCR7 and CD95 yielded EM, EMRA, CM and Tscm memory subsets.

V was pared by 0 bases and J by 0 bases, with 4 bases between. CDR1 SGHRS and CDR2 YFSETQ come from the germline V gene. This CDR3 spans 15 amino acids. General study findings and limits: A weaker but faster secondary response was observed, peaking on day 5 versus 15. Booster sampling recovered most clones from primary vaccination (approximately 97% CD4, over 75% CD8).

TCRdb re-analysed the 5' RACE reads in MiXCR, keeping a single row per CDR3 protein. The sample gives some 48,000 distinct CDR3 sequences, more than 6% of which show up once; more than 9% is in the top ten. Sample: PBMCs, either bulk or a sorted T-cell subset (CD4+, CD8+, memory, or dextramer-sorted; not recorded which), taken 45 days after the yellow fever booster vaccination. V is TRBV5-1 and J is TRBJ2-6; D unclear. The TCR originated in a man aged 25-40 years who received the YFV17D yellow fever vaccine. The CDR3, as DNA: TGCGCCAGCAGCTTGGACGGCTCTGGGGCCAACGTCCTGACTTTC. Encoded protein: CASSLDGSGANVLTF.